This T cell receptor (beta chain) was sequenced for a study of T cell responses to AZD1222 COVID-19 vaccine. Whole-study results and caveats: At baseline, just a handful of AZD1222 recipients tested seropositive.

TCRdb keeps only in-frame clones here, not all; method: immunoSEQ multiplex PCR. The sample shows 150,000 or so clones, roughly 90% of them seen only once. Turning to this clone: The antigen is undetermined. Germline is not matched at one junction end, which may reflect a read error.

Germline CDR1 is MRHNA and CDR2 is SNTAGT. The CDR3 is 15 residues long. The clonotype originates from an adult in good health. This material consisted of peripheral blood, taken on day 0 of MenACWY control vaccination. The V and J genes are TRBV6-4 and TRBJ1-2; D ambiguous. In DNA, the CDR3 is TGTGCGAGCAAAAGGACTGGGGAGGGCGTTTTGAGCTACACCTTC. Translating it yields CASKRTGEGVLSYTF.